This entry describes one T cell receptor (beta chain). Its target antigen remains unknown. No much larger clone exists at a distance of one base, and base qualities are not known. The time point label for this specimen denotes: pre-transplant. Unstimulated PBMCs, after thawing, were stained for CD3, CD4 and CD8 and then FACS-sorted into CD3+CD4+ and CD3+CD8+ populations. Each of the 8 studied subjects was randomized to immunosuppression withdrawal. The Qiagen DNeasy Blood and Tissue Kit was used for isolation of genomic DNA. The data are from a study of T cell clones after liver transplantation (dated by TCRdb to the late 2010s). General notes on the study: ITN030ST, the source of the samples, was a randomized trial that attempted immunosuppression withdrawal within 2 years of liver transplantation. Donor-reactive T cell clones were identified by TCRbeta sequencing after a pre-transplant mixed lymphocyte reaction and then tracked in post-transplant blood. As an antigen-independent comparator for donor-reactive sequences, third party-reactive TCRbeta sequences were also identified from pre-transplant MLRs. Three of the eight recipients were HCV-positive; the others were transplanted for non-autoimmune, non-viral indications. No induction therapy was given to the subjects, and standard immunosuppression was administered until randomization at 12-24 months post-transplant. To count as tolerant, a recipient had to stay completely off immunosuppression for at least one year without liver enzymes climbing beyond twice the upper limit of normal. Blood samples were collected pre-transplant, pre-randomization before withdrawal, and post-randomization after either complete withdrawal or failed withdrawal. The studied cohort comprised 8 liver transplant recipients, 3 classified as tolerant and 5 as non-tolerant. General study outcomes and caveats: Conclusions were preliminary, limited by small, heterogeneous patient numbers and non-standardized post-transplant time points. Once repertoire turnover was taken into account, donor-reactive detection showed a significant reduction for CD4 in 7 of 8 subjects and for CD8 in 8 of 8. Donor-reactive sequences decreased more than third party-reactive sequences, which suggests partial antigen-specific deletion that was not related to withdrawal success. Low numbers of available donor cells limited the measurable donor-reactive repertoire in two subjects. Because no allograft tissue specimens were available, donor-reactive T cells may have migrated into the graft instead of being deleted. In most of the 8 subjects, circulating donor-reactive CD4 TCRbeta sequences decreased significantly after transplant, regardless of tolerance or HCV status.

CDR1 and CDR2 (MDHEN, SYDVKM) derive from the germline V gene. Trimmed from V: 6 bases; trimmed from J: 2 bases; junction bases lacking a gene match: 4. The CDR3 contains 14 residues, cysteine and phenylalanine counted. The CDR3 DNA has 42 bases and is translated from base 1. Using immunoSEQ, frozen genomic DNA was subjected to high-throughput TCRbeta CDR3 sequencing, a process that included PCR amplification, mapping, bias correction and internal controls. Per the original workflow: Only productive rearrangements were retained, and each unique TCRbeta sequence was defined by its CDR3 nucleotide sequence together with its V and J gene. Donor-reactive sequences required at least 5-fold expansion in CFSE-low cells versus unstimulated pre-transplant cells and at least 0.01% frequency. To ensure at least 90% detection power, minimum frequency thresholds were set for each subject based on that subject's lowest-template unstimulated sample. Repertoire turnover was measured by Jensen-Shannon divergence between the top 1000 TCRbeta sequences post- and pre-transplant. Two-sided Fisher's exact tests were used to test for changes in how often donor-reactive sequences were detected. Entries here come from immuneACCESS through TCRdb and include only in-frame sequences with V and J called. Some clones fail to appear in such tables; in the studies checked, an unresolved V gene covers under half of the shortfall, and the cause of the remainder is unknown. D and trimming come from the DNA, and the V and J calls and clone size come from that table. This sample lists 45,000 to 55,000 clones; approximately 84% were detected once. The top ten clones comprise around 8.7% of the sample.

The sequence derives from a human donor who received a liver transplant. Here the chain combines TRBV28 and TRBJ1-2; TRBD1 lines up with 9 middle nucleotides. Sequences were derived from CD4+ T cells from blood, sampled before liver transplant. The sequenced DNA: TGTGCCAGCAGACGTGACAGGGGGAACTATGGCTACACCTTC. This encodes CASRRDRGNYGYTF.